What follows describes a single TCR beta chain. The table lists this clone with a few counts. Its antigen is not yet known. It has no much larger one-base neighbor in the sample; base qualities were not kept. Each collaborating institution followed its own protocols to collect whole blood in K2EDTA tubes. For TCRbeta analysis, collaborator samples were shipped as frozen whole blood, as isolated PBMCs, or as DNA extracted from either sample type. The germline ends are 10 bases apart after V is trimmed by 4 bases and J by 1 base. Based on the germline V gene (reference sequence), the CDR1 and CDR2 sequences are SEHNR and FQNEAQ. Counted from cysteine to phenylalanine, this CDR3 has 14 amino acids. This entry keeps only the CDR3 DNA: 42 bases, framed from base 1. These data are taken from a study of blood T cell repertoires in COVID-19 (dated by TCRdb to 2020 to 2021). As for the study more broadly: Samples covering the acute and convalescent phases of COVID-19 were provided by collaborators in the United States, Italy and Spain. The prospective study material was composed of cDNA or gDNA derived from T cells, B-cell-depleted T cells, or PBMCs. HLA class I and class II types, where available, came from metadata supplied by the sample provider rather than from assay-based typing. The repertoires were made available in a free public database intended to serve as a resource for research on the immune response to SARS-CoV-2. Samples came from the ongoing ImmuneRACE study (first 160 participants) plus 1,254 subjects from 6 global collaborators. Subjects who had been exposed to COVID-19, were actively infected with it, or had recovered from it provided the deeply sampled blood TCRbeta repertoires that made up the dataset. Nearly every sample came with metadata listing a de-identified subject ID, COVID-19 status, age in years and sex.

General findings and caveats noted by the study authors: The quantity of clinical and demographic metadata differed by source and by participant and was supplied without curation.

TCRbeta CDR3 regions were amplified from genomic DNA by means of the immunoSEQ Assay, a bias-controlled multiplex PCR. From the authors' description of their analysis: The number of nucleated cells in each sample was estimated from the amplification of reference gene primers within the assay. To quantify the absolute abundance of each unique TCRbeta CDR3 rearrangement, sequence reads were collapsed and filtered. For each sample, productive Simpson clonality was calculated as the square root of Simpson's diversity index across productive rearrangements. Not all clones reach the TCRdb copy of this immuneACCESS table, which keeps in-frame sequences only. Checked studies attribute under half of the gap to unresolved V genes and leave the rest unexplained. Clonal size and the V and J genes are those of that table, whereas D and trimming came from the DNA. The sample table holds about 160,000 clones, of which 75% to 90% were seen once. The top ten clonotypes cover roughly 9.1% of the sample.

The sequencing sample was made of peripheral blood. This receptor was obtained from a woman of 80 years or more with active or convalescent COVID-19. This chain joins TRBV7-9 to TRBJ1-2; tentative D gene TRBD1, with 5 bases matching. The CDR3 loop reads CASSYHGGNYGYTF. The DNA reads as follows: TGTGCCAGCAGCTACCACGGGGGTAACTATGGCTACACCTTC.